Below, 8 T cell receptor beta chains from the same sample are listed, as sequenced in a study of cytomegalovirus exposure and HLA in healthy donors. Primers: 60 Vbeta forward and 13 Jbeta reverse. TCRdb keeps only in-frame clones here, not all; method: immunoSEQ multiplex PCR. Of about 250,000 clones in the sample, around 65% were seen once. Sequencing input: PBMCs. Receptors originate from a female donor in good health and CMV-seronegative.

This clone was seen just once. The chain employs TRBV27 and TRBJ2-7; 10 bases align to TRBD2. This CDR3 is built from 16 residues. Germline lookup yields CDR1 MNHEY and CDR2 SMNVEV (reference sequence). With 3 bases clipped from V and 0 bases from J, the junction kept 5 bases outside the gene matches. CDR3 sequence reads: CASSFTSGVSSYEQYF. The CDR3 DNA follows: TGTGCCAGCAGTTTTACTAGCGGGGTGAGCTCCTACGAGCAGTACTTC.

The J gene is TRBJ2-5, the V gene TRBV11-3; TRBD2 aligns across 8 bases. The CDR3 consists of 14 residues. The V segment lost 5 bases and the J segment 5 bases; nucleotides outside the gene matches: 7. Germline values: CDR1 SGHNT, CDR2 YENEEA. Written as DNA, the CDR3 is TGTGCCAGCAGCCCGGGGGGGGCGGTTGAGACCCAGTACTTC. It is translated as CASSPGGAVETQYF. The full variable domain, completed using reference TRBV11-3 and TRBJ2-5, is EAGVVQSPRYKIIEKKQPVAFWCNPISGHNTLYWYLQNLGQGPELLIRYENEEAVDDSQLPKDRFSAERLKGVDSTLKIQPAELGDSAVYLCASSPGGAVETQYFGPGTRLLVL.

This rearrangement joins TRBV7-9 to TRBJ1-5, with a possible D match to TRBD1 (5 bases). Germline loops: CDR1 SEHNR, CDR2 FQNEAQ (reference sequence). The ends were cut back, 8 bases at V and 9 bases at J, with 11 bases in the middle. CDR3 length: 11 amino acids. Written as DNA, the CDR3 is TGTGCCAGCCAAGGGACTGGGCCCCAGCATTTT. Translation gives CASQGTGPQHF. Full variable domain (missing parts from reference TRBV7-9 and TRBJ1-5): DTGVSQNPRHKITKRGQNVTFRCDPISEHNRLYWYRQTLGQGPEFLTYFQNEAQLEKSRLLSDRFSAERPKGSFSTLEIQRTEQGDSAMYLCASQGTGPQHFGDGTRLSIL.

The gene calls are TRBV27 and TRBJ2-5, with 9 bases aligning to TRBD2. V lost 6 bases, J lost 1 base, and 6 bases stayed unmatched. The CDR3 loop spans 15 amino acids. Germline V lookup: CDR1 MNHEY, CDR2 SMNVEV (reference sequence). The CDR3 loop is CASSKLAGLQETQYF. In DNA form, the CDR3 reads TGTGCCAGCAGCAAACTAGCGGGCCTCCAAGAGACCCAGTACTTC.

The table lists this clone with a few counts. The chain's CDR3 is CAWSVNGQALYGYTF. CDR3 DNA: TGTGCCTGGAGTGTAAACGGACAGGCGCTCTATGGCTACACCTTC. V and J are TRBV30 and TRBJ1-2; 7 nucleotides align to TRBD1. CDR3 length: 15 amino acids. The ends lost 0 bases at V and 4 bases at J; junction bases unmatched: 8. Per the germline V gene, CDR1 is GTSNPN and CDR2 is SVGIG (reference sequence). Full variable domain (outside the CDR3, taken from reference TRBV30 and TRBJ1-2): SQTIHQWPATLVQPVGSPLSLECTVEGTSNPNLYWYRQAAGRGLQLLFYSVGIGQISSEVPQNLSASRPQDRQFILSSKKLLLSDSGFYLCAWSVNGQALYGYTFGSGTRLTVV.

The chain links TRBV28 to TRBJ1-5; D possibly corresponds to TRBD1 (6 bases). The CDR3 contains 16 residues. The V gene lost 5 bases and the J gene lost 7 bases, with 21 bases spanning the gap. The germline V gene encodes CDR1 MDHEN and CDR2 SYDVKM. The CDR3 bases are TGTGCCAGCAGTCTGAGGGGGAGGGAGCGCCGGCAGCCCCAGCATTTT. This translates into CASSLRGRERRQPQHF.

The chain uses TRBV28 and TRBJ2-3, with D possibly matching TRBD2 (5 bases). Deletions cut 10 bases from V and 8 bases from J, with 19 bases between. This CDR3 comprises 13 residues. CDR1 and CDR2 (germline): MDHEN, SYDVKM. CDR3 sequence: CATADLRLATQYF. CDR3 coding DNA: TGTGCCACAGCTGACCTACGCCTAGCTACGCAGTATTTT.

The rearrangement links TRBV27 to TRBJ1-4, with no clear D. Germline assignment: CDR1 MNHEY and CDR2 SMNVEV (reference sequence). The length of the CDR3 is 15 residues. Trimming took 0 bases from V and 1 from J, leaving 6 bases between them. CDR3: CASSLSFRTNEKLFF. The CDR3 DNA follows: TGTGCCAGCAGTTTATCGTTCAGAACTAATGAAAAACTGTTTTTT.